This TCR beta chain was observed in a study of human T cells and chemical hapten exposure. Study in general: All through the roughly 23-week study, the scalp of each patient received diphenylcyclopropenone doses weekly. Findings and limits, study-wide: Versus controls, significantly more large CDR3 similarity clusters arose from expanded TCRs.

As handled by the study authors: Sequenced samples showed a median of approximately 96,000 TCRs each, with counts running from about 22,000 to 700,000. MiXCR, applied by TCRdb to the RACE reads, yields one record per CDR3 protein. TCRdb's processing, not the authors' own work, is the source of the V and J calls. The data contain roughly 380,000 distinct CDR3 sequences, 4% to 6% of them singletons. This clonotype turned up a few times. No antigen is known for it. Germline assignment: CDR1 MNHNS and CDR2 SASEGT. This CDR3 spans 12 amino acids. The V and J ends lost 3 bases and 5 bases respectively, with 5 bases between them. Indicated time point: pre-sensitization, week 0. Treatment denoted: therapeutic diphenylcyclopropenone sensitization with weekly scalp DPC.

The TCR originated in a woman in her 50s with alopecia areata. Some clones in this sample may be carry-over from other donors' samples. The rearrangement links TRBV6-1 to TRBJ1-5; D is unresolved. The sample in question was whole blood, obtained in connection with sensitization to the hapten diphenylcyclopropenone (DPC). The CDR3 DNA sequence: TGTGCCAGCAGTGATGGGCATCAGCCCCAGCATTTT. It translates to CASSDGHQPQHF.